Listed below are T cell receptor beta chains from one sample, sequenced in a study of shared clonotypes between healthy human individuals. Assay: immunoSEQ multiplex PCR; the TCRdb copy retains only in-frame clones and omits some. Here the sample spans 2 million or so clones, about 95% being singletons. Sequencing was performed on naive CD8+ T cells sorted from blood. These receptors came from a man between 18 and 35 years old in good health. CDR3s include the opening cysteine and the closing phenylalanine or tryptophan. The order of the fields is V gene, D gene, J gene, clone size, CDR3 protein, CDR3 DNA. The D gene is left open where the match is weak. Only part of the rows carry a size: once, few, many, or a class if the clone is expanded.

v_gene: TRBV5-1
d_gene: -
j_gene: TRBJ1-1
abundance: -
CDR3aa: CASSFEGLEAFF
CDR3nt: TGCGCCAGCAGCTTTGAGGGGCTTGAAGCTTTCTTT

v_gene: TRBV9
d_gene: -
j_gene: TRBJ2-3
abundance: -
CDR3aa: CASSVVSGGNTDTQYF
CDR3nt: TGTGCCAGCAGCGTAGTATCGGGTGGTAACACAGATACGCAGTATTTT

v_gene: TRBV6-5
d_gene: TRBD1
j_gene: TRBJ2-1
abundance: -
CDR3aa: CASRPRDSTYNEQFF
CDR3nt: TGTGCCAGCAGGCCCAGGGACAGTACCTACAATGAGCAGTTCTTC

v_gene: TRBV19
d_gene: TRBD2
j_gene: TRBJ2-7
abundance: -
CDR3aa: CASSVAGEDYEQYF
CDR3nt: TGTGCCAGTAGTGTAGCGGGAGAGGACTACGAGCAGTACTTC

v_gene: TRBV9
d_gene: TRBD2
j_gene: TRBJ2-1
abundance: -
CDR3aa: CASSAGGFEEQFF
CDR3nt: TGTGCCAGCAGCGCGGGGGGTTTTGAGGAGCAGTTCTTC

v_gene: TRBV5-8
d_gene: TRBD2
j_gene: TRBJ2-3
abundance: once
CDR3aa: CASSSGTSRTDTQYF
CDR3nt: TGTGCCAGCAGCTCGGGGACTAGCCGCACAGATACGCAGTATTTT

v_gene: TRBV19
d_gene: -
j_gene: TRBJ2-7
abundance: -
CDR3aa: CASSPGGAYEQYF
CDR3nt: TGTGCCAGTAGCCCAGGGGGGGCATACGAGCAGTACTTC

v_gene: TRBV4-3
d_gene: TRBD2
j_gene: TRBJ2-2
abundance: -
CDR3aa: CASSQESGRDSGELFF
CDR3nt: TGCGCCAGCAGCCAAGAGAGCGGGAGGGACTCCGGGGAGCTGTTTTTT

v_gene: TRBV6-1
d_gene: -
j_gene: TRBJ2-7
abundance: -
CDR3aa: CASSEAQKSTYEQYF
CDR3nt: TGTGCCAGCAGTGAAGCGCAGAAGAGCACCTACGAGCAGTACTTC

v_gene: TRBV27
d_gene: -
j_gene: TRBJ1-6
abundance: -
CDR3aa: CASILTENNSPLHF
CDR3nt: TGTGCCAGCATTCTTACAGAGAATAATTCACCCCTCCACTTT

v_gene: TRBV4-3
d_gene: -
j_gene: TRBJ2-7
abundance: -
CDR3aa: CASSQARRWTATYEQYF
CDR3nt: TGCGCCAGCAGCCAGGCTAGAAGGTGGACAGCAACCTACGAGCAGTACTTC

v_gene: TRBV13
d_gene: -
j_gene: TRBJ2-7
abundance: -
CDR3aa: CASNPGLSYEQYF
CDR3nt: TGTGCCAGCAACCCGGGACTTAGCTACGAGCAGTACTTC

v_gene: TRBV4-2
d_gene: TRBD1
j_gene: TRBJ1-6
abundance: -
CDR3aa: CASSQTLTGAPDSPLHF
CDR3nt: TGTGCCAGCAGCCAAACCTTGACAGGGGCCCCCGATTCACCCCTCCACTTT

v_gene: TRBV6-5
d_gene: -
j_gene: TRBJ2-3
abundance: -
CDR3aa: CASSYSGGSADTQYF
CDR3nt: TGTGCCAGCAGTTACTCAGGAGGGTCGGCAGATACGCAGTATTTT

v_gene: TRBV27
d_gene: TRBD1
j_gene: TRBJ1-5
abundance: -
CDR3aa: CASSPYRGGNQPQHF
CDR3nt: TGTGCCAGCAGTCCGTACAGGGGTGGCAATCAGCCCCAGCATTTT